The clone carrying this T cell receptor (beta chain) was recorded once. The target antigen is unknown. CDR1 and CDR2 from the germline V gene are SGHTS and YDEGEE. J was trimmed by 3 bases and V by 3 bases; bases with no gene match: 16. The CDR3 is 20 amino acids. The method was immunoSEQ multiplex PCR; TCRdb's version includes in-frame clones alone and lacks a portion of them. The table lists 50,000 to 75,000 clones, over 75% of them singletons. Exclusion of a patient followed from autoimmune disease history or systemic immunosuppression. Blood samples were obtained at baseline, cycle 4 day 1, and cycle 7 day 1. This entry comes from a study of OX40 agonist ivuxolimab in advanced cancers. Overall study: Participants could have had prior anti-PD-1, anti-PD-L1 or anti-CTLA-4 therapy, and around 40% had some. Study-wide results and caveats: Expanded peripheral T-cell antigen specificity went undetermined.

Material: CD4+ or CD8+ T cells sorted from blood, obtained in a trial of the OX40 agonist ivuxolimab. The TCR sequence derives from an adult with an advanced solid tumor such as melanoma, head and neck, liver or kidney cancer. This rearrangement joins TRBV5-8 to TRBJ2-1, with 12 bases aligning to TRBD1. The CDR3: CASSWTSGTGGAVFYNEQFF. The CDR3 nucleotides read TGTGCCAGCAGCTGGACTTCCGGGACAGGGGGCGCGGTTTTCTACAATGAGCAGTTCTTC.